This note documents a single TCR beta chain sequence. Antigen unknown. The V end was cut by 8 bases, the J end by 0 bases, with 17 bases between. Germline-derived CDR1 and CDR2 are SNHLY and FYNNEI. There are 16 residues in the CDR3. Profiling relied on immunoSEQ multiplex PCR, and the TCRdb table lists in-frame clones only, not all of them. Here the sample spans approximately 12,000 clones, roughly 90% being singletons. Samples were taken several times over chemoradiotherapy. The sample is drawn from a study of chemoradiotherapy in HPV16-positive cancers. Overall study context: Two HPV16-positive patients' cells yielded candidate HPV-specific clones and common motifs.

The study's findings and limits: Non-HPV-specific T cells did not expand in tumors during treatment, whereas candidate HPV-specific clones and E7-related motifs did. For HPV16-positive patients, expanding HPV-responsive T cells associated with longer recurrence-free survival.

This TCR was recovered from a human donor with HPV-associated anogenital cancer. The sequenced sample was blood, obtained from a patient who underwent chemoradiotherapy. This chain uses TRBV2 with TRBJ2-1; a weak D match, TRBD1 (6 bases). The CDR3 reads CASVKRQDFSYNEQFF. CDR3 in DNA: TGTGCCAGCGTGAAAAGACAGGACTTCTCCTACAATGAGCAGTTCTTC.